The 12 T cell receptor beta chains in this list originate from one sample, sequenced in a study of molecular identifiers for immune sequencing clone quantification. From the PCR reads, TCRdb called clonotypes with MiXCR, one entry per CDR3 protein. This table holds tens of thousands of distinct CDR3 sequences, about 19% found once. Source material: naive CD8+ T cells from blood, with Jurkat cell RNA spiked in. Subset noted: FACS-sorted CD8+CD4-CCR7+CD45RA+ naive T cells. The receptors were gathered from a human donor in good health. Some libraries in this study had Jurkat cell RNA spiked in.

This clonotype is a singleton in its sample. One junction end does not reproduce the germline sequence, and a read error may be involved. The chain combines TRBV28 with TRBJ2-7; D not resolved. This CDR3 spans 13 amino acids. CDR1 MDHEN and CDR2 SYDVKM come from the germline V gene. CDR3 coding DNA: TGTGCCAGCAGTTTGGGCCAGACCTACGAGCGGTACTTC. This sequence encodes CASSLGQTYERYF.

This clonotype was observed many times. The chain employs TRBV6-5 and TRBJ1-1, with 7 bases lining up with TRBD1. The V gene end was trimmed by 6 bases and the J gene end by 0 bases; junction bases not matched to a gene: 1. The germline V gene has CDR1 MNHEY and CDR2 SVGAGI. CDR3 size: 13 residues. Written as DNA, the CDR3 is TGTGCCAGCAGGGGACAGTTGAACACTGAAGCTTTCTTT. This encodes CASRGQLNTEAFF.

The J gene is TRBJ1-1, the V gene TRBV7-9, with 9 bases identical to TRBD1. Germline V lookup: CDR1 SEHNR, CDR2 FQNEAQ (reference sequence). This CDR3 spans 16 amino acids. With 3 bases clipped from V and 4 bases from J, the junction kept 9 bases outside the gene matches. This CDR3 is CASSFHPDRGGTEAFF. The CDR3 coding sequence is TGTGCCAGCAGCTTCCACCCGGACAGGGGAGGCACTGAAGCTTTCTTT.

This clonotype has ten or more counts. The rearrangement joins TRBV12-3 or TRBV12-4 to TRBJ1-5, with 8 bases lining up with TRBD1. V gave up 5 bases and J gave up 2 bases; unmatched junction bases: 2. This CDR3 spans 14 amino acids. CDR3 sequence: CASSTGGGNQPQHF. The CDR3 bases are TGTGCCAGCAGTACAGGGGGAGGCAATCAGCCCCAGCATTTT.

The table lists this clonotype with many counts. This chain joins TRBV4-1 and TRBJ2-1; 7 bases line up with TRBD2. V lost 3 bases to trimming and J lost 2 bases; unmatched junction nucleotides: 10. Looked up from germline, CDR1 is MGHRA and CDR2 is YSYEKL. The CDR3 contains 17 residues. CDR3 loop: CASSQGSGTITYNEQFF. The CDR3 DNA follows: TGCGCCAGCAGCCAGGGCTCCGGGACTATCACCTACAATGAGCAGTTCTTC.

This clonotype has at least ten counts. This chain uses TRBV5-4 with TRBJ2-7; the match to TRBD2 covers 8 bases. The germline V gene encodes CDR1 SGHNT and CDR2 YYREEE (reference sequence). Losses at the gene ends were 4 bases for V and 7 bases for J; bases not matched to a gene: 10. This CDR3 region has 14 residues. The CDR3 sequence is CASSTGLADLEQYF. CDR3 in DNA: TGTGCCAGCAGCACTGGACTAGCAGACCTGGAGCAGTACTTC.

This clonotype was seen at least ten times. The V call is TRBV4-2, the J call TRBJ1-1; D uncertain. V shed 6 bases and J shed 1 base, with 6 bases lying between them. Per germline, CDR1 LGHNA and CDR2 YNFKEQ. This CDR3 comprises 12 residues. CDR3 in amino acids: CASRLENTEAFF. The CDR3 DNA reads TGTGCCAGCAGATTAGAGAACACTGAAGCTTTCTTT.

About this clonotype itself: A read error may explain this, as a much larger clone is one base away. This rearrangement joins TRBV27 to TRBJ2-7, with D hard to call. V lost 0 bases and J lost 5, with 8 bases in between. CDR1 and CDR2 from the germline V gene are MNHEY and SMNVEV (reference sequence). The CDR3 totals 13 residues. DNA of the CDR3: TGTGCCAGCAGTTTATCGGAGTCCCACGAGCAGTACTTC. As protein: CASSLSESHEQYF.

This clonotype was recorded many times. The chain carries TRBV19 and TRBJ1-1; D remains ambiguous. The length of the CDR3 is 12 residues. The V and J ends lost 2 bases and 2 bases respectively, with 3 bases between them. CDR1 and CDR2 from the germline V gene are LNHDA and SQIVND (reference sequence). Here the CDR3 DNA reads TGTGCCAGTAGTATAAGTAACACTGAAGCTTTCTTT. Residues: CASSISNTEAFF.

There are many counts of this clonotype. The J gene is TRBJ2-3, the V gene TRBV4-1, with 16 bases identical to TRBD2. Germline assignment: CDR1 MGHRA and CDR2 YSYEKL. This CDR3 is built from 18 residues. V lost 5 bases and J lost 5; bases outside the gene matches: 10. The CDR3 reads CASSKGTSGGVHIDTQYF. The CDR3 DNA reads TGCGCCAGCAGCAAAGGGACTAGCGGGGGGGTTCATATAGATACGCAGTATTTT.

This clonotype was recorded many times. The chain combines TRBV24-1 with TRBJ2-1, with TRBD2 as a possible D gene (6 bases). Deletions cut 3 bases from V and 7 bases from J, with 6 bases between. CDR3 length: 12 amino acids. In germline, CDR1 is KGHDR, CDR2 SFDVKD. The chain's CDR3 is CATSDGRNEQFF. CDR3 coding DNA: TGTGCCACCAGTGATGGGAGGAATGAGCAGTTCTTC.

This clonotype has a count of ten or more. The genes are TRBV12-3 or TRBV12-4 and TRBJ2-3, with 7 nucleotides matching TRBD2. CDR3 length: 14 residues. Trimming removed 7 bases from V and 1 base from J; junction bases left unmatched: 5. Here the CDR3 reads CASTRSGGTDTQYF. The CDR3 region has the DNA TGTGCCAGCACTCGCAGCGGGGGCACAGATACGCAGTATTTT.